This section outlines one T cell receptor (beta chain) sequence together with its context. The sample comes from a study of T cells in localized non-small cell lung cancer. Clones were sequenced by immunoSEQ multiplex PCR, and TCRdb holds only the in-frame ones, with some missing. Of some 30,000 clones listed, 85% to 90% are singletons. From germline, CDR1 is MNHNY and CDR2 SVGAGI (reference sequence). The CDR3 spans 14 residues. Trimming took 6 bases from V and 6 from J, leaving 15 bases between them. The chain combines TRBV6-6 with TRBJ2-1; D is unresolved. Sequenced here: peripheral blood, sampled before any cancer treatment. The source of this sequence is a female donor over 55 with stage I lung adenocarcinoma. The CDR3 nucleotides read TGTGCCAGCAGCTACCCCGGGCAGGTCAATGAGCAGTTCTTC. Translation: CASSYPGQVNEQFF.